This TCR beta chain was sequenced in a study of cytomegalovirus exposure and HLA in healthy donors. Study observations and caveats: The study labeled about 160 TCR beta chains cytomegalovirus-associated.

The PCR contained 60 Vbeta and 13 Jbeta primers. TCRdb's table, derived via immunoSEQ multiplex PCR, lists solely in-frame clones and lacks some. The data hold 110,000 to 150,000 clones, with 75% observed a single time. The CDR3 extends over 15 amino acids. V was trimmed by 1 base and J by 4 bases, leaving 12 bases between them. The V gene's germline CDR1 is SEHNR and CDR2 FQNEAQ (reference sequence). A remark on this clone: Its antigen remains unidentified.

Although they were nominally healthy when sampled, donors likely had unrecorded immune exposures. This receptor was taken from a man aged 25-40 years in good health and CMV-seronegative. Sequencing used PBMCs. This sequence joins TRBV7-9 and TRBJ2-3; D is possibly TRBD2 (6 bases). CDR3 region: CASSLELATADTQYF. CDR3 in DNA: TGTGCCAGCAGCTTAGAACTAGCTACCGCAGATACGCAGTATTTT.